This TCR beta chain was found in a study of blood T cell repertoires in COVID-19 (dated by TCRdb to the early 2020s). As for the study more broadly: Collaborator samples came from the United States, Italy and Spain and covered acute and convalescent phases of COVID-19. A freely available public database, intended as a resource for researchers studying the immune response to SARS-CoV-2, is where the repertoires were released. The samples were drawn from the first 160 participants of the ongoing ImmuneRACE study and from roughly 1,300 subjects provided by 6 global collaborators. Sample metadata almost always included a de-identified subject ID, COVID-19 status, age in years and sex. Subjects who had been exposed to COVID-19, were actively infected with it, or had recovered from it provided the deeply sampled blood TCRbeta repertoires that made up the dataset. The prospective study material was composed of cDNA or gDNA derived from T cells, B-cell-depleted T cells, or PBMCs. Where HLA class I and class II types were available, the types were taken from metadata supplied by the sample provider, not from assay-based typing.

The germline V gene provides CDR1 MNHEY and CDR2 SVGAGI. The germline ends are 21 bases apart after V is trimmed by 4 bases and J by 6 bases. CDR3 length: 16 amino acids, cysteine to phenylalanine. Left in the record is the CDR3 DNA by itself, 48 bases read in frame from the first base. TCRbeta CDR3 regions were amplified from genomic DNA using the immunoSEQ Assay, a bias-controlled multiplex PCR. The study's own analysis went as follows. Within the assay, amplification of reference gene primers was used to estimate how many nucleated cells each sample contained. To quantify the absolute abundance of each unique TCRbeta CDR3 rearrangement, sequence reads were collapsed and filtered. Productive Simpson clonality was computed per sample as the square root of Simpson's diversity index over productive rearrangements. Drawn from immuneACCESS, this table holds only the in-frame rearrangements with V and J called that TCRdb kept. Clones are partly lost; checked studies trace under half to an unresolved V gene and leave the rest unexplained. That table gives V, J and clone size, and the DNA gave D and trimming. The sample table shows under 55,000 clones, and around 78% are seen once. The biggest ten clones account for approximately 5.3% of the sample.

This clone occurred a few times. The target of this receptor is not known. Per-nucleotide qualities are absent, and no much larger clonotype sits a single base away. What the work shows at the level of the full study, not this receptor alone: The quantity of clinical and demographic metadata differed by source and by participant and was supplied without curation.

The collaborating institutions used their own protocols to collect whole blood in K2EDTA tubes. For TCRbeta analysis, collaborators shipped samples as frozen whole blood, isolated PBMCs, or DNA extracted from either of those sample types. This sequence was found in a human donor in a cohort sampled during active COVID-19. Sequenced input: peripheral blood. The rearranged segments are TRBV6-5 and TRBJ1-1; TRBD1 is possibly the D segment (5 matching bases). The CDR3 is CASSSQGRRLASEAFF. In nucleotide form, the sequence is TGTGCCAGCAGTTCCCAGGGCCGTCGCCTGGCTTCTGAAGCTTTCTTT.